This T cell receptor (beta chain) was profiled in a study of blood T cell repertoires in COVID-19. Study summary: There were acute and convalescent COVID-19 samples, and they came from the United States, Italy and Spain.

Cohorts were based on clinical histories the participants reported. Generated by immunoSEQ multiplex PCR, the TCRdb table keeps only in-frame clones and is missing some. The sample has fewer than 500,000 clones, more than 75% seen once; the top ten hold 0.95% to 1%. The CDR3 has 12 amino acids. The V and J ends lost 7 bases and 6 bases respectively, with 12 bases between them. Per the germline V gene, CDR1 is LNHDA and CDR2 is SQIVND (reference sequence). The sample was PBMCs or T cells enriched from blood (not recorded which). The receptor was isolated from a woman aged 25 to 39 with acute COVID-19. This rearrangement joins TRBV19 to TRBJ1-1; possibly TRBD1 for D (5 bases). This chain's CDR3 is CASTTRQSEAFF. The CDR3 DNA reads as TGTGCCAGTACCACAAGACAGTCTGAAGCTTTCTTT. Supplemented by reference TRBV19 and TRBJ1-1, the full variable domain reads DGGITQSPKYLFRKEGQNVTLSCEQNLNHDAMYWYRQDPGQGLRLIYYSQIVNDFQKGDIAEGYSVSREKKESFPLTVTSAQKNPTAFYLCASTTRQSEAFFGQGTRLTVV.